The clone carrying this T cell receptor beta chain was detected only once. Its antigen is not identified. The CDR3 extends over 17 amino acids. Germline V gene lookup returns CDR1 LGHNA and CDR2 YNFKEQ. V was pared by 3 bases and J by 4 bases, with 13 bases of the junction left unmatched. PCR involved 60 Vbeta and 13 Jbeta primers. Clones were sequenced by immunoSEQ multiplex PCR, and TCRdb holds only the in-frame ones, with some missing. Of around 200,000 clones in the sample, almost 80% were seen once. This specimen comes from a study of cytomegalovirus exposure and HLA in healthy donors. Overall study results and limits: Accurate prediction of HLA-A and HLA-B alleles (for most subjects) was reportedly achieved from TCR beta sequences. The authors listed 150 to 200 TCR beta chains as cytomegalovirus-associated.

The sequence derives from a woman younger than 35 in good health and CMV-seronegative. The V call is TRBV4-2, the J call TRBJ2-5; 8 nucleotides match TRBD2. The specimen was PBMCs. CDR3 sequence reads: CASSQVAGGLGRETQYF. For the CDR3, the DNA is TGTGCCAGCAGCCAGGTGGCGGGGGGTTTAGGTCGAGAGACCCAGTACTTC.